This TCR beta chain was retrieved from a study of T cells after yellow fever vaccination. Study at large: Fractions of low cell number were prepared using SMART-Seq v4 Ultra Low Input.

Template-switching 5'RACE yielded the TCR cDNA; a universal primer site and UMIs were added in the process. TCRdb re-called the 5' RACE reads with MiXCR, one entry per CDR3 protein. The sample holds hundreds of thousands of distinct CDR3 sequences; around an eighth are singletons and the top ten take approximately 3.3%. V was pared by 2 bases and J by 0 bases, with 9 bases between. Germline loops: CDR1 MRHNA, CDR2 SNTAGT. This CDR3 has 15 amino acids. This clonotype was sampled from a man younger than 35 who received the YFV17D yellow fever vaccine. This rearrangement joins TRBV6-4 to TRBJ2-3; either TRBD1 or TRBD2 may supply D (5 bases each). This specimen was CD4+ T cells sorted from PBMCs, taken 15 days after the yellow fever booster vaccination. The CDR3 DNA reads TGTGCCAGCAGTGACGGGGCGGGTAGCACAGATACGCAGTATTTT. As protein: CASSDGAGSTDTQYF.